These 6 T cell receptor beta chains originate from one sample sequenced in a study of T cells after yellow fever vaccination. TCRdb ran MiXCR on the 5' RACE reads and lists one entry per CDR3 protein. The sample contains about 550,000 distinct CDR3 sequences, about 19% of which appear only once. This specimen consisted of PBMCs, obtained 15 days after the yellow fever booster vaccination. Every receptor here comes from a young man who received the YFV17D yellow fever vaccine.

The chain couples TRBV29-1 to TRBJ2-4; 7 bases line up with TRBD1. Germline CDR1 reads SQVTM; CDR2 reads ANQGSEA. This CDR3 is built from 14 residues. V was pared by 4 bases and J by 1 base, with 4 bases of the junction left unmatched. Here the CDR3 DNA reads TGCAGCGTTGTTTCCAGGGGGGCCAAAAACATTCAGTACTTC. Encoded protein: CSVVSRGAKNIQYF.

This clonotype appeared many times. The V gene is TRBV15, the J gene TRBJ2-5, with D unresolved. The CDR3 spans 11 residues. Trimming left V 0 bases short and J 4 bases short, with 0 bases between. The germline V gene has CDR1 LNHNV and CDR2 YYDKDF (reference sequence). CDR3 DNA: TGTGCCACCAGCAGAGAAGAGACCCAGTACTTC. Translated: CATSREETQYF.

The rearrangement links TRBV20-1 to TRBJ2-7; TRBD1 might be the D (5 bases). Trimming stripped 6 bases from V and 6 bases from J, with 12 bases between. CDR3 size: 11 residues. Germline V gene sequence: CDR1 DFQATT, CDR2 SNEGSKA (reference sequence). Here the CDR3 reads CSATPGFEQYF. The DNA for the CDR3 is TGCAGTGCCACTCCAGGGTTCGAGCAGTACTTC.

CDR3 sequence (DNA): TGTGCCAGCAGCCAAGAATCGAACCCTGAGCAGTTCTTC. The encoded protein is CASSQESNPEQFF. This chain connects TRBV4-2 to TRBJ2-1; D call uncertain. The CDR3 spans 13 residues. Looked up from germline, CDR1 is LGHNA and CDR2 is YNFKEQ. Trimming cost V 0 bases and J 9 bases, with 9 bases left between them.

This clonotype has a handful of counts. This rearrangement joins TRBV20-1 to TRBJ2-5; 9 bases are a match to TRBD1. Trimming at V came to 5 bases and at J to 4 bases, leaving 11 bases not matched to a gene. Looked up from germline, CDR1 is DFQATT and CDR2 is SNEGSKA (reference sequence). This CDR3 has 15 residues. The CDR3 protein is CSAATHRGRLETQYF. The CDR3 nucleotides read TGCAGTGCTGCCACTCACAGGGGGCGGTTAGAGACCCAGTACTTC.

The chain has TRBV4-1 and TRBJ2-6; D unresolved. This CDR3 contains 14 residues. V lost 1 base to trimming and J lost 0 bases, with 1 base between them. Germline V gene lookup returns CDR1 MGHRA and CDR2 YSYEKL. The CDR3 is CASSQVSGANVLTF. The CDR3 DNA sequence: TGCGCCAGCAGCCAAGTCTCTGGGGCCAACGTCCTGACTTTC.